This T cell receptor (beta chain) was found in a study of PD-1 blockade in mismatch repair-deficient tumors. TCRdb's table, derived via immunoSEQ multiplex PCR, lists solely in-frame clones and lacks some. The sample contains about 19,000 clones, approximately 80% of which appear only once. This clone came up a few times. The source material was PBMCs, sampled 52 weeks after starting pembrolizumab. The TCR was taken from an adult with mismatch repair-deficient cancer.

The CDR3 nucleotides are TGCGCCAGCAGCTTAGGACAGGGGGCGGAAAAACTGTTTTTT. Amino acid sequence: CASSLGQGAEKLFF. The genes are TRBV5-1 and TRBJ1-4, with TRBD1 matching 11 bases. V lost 2 bases, J lost 8 bases, and 2 bases stayed unmatched. Looked up from germline, CDR1 is SGHRS and CDR2 is YFSETQ. The CDR3 is 14 residues long.